The sequence of this TCR beta chain was determined in a study of Graves' ophthalmopathy and Graves' hyperthyroidism. As the template, RNA transcripts were used to amplify TCR beta CDR3 regions. Amplification began with first-round RT-PCR using HTBI primers, then second-round multiplex PCR was performed. TCRdb recomputed calls from the multiplex PCR reads with MiXCR, one row per CDR3 protein. This repertoire shows roughly 700,000 distinct CDR3 sequences, approximately 40% found once; its top ten account for approximately 43%. Trimming left V 2 bases short and J 5 bases short, with 9 bases between. Germline V CDR1 and CDR2: LGHNA, YSLEER. This CDR3 has 13 residues.

The chain is built from TRBV4-3 and TRBJ1-1, with D hard to call. This receptor was identified in an adult man with Graves' ophthalmopathy. The sequencing input was peripheral blood. In DNA form, the CDR3 reads TGCGCCAGCAGCCAAAAAGAGGGAACTGAAGCTTTCTTT. It encodes CASSQKEGTEAFF.